Shown below are 27 T cell receptor beta chains from a single sample sequenced in a study of blood T cell repertoires in COVID-19. Produced via immunoSEQ multiplex PCR; TCRdb's table is partial and in-frame only. The sample shows about 110,000 clones, around 92% of them seen only once. The source material was peripheral blood. These receptors were obtained from a man aged 40-50 years with active or convalescent COVID-19.

The DNA of the CDR3 is TGCAGTGCTCCCCGCACCGGGGAGCTGTTTTTT. This gives the protein CSAPRTGELFF. This chain joins TRBV20-1 and TRBJ2-2; D remains unclear. Trimming stripped 5 bases from V and 4 bases from J, with 5 bases between. Germline CDR1 is DFQATT and CDR2 is SNEGSKA (reference sequence). This CDR3 has 11 residues.

The gene calls are TRBV5-1 and TRBJ1-2; TRBD1 aligns across 7 bases. V gave up 4 bases and J gave up 4 bases; unmatched junction bases: 7. Germline V gene data show CDR1 as SGHRS and CDR2 as YFSETQ. CDR3 length: 14 residues. The CDR3 loop is CASSLDPGGYGYTF. The CDR3 DNA follows: TGCGCCAGCAGCCTGGACCCAGGGGGCTATGGCTACACCTTC.

The chain links TRBV2 to TRBJ1-5, with 8 bases aligning to TRBD1. This CDR3 comprises 14 residues. The V segment lost 7 bases and the J segment 2 bases; nucleotides outside the gene matches: 4. Germline V CDR1 and CDR2: SNHLY, FYNNEI. The CDR3 region is CASNSGQGNQPQHF. DNA for the CDR3: TGTGCCAGCAATTCGGGACAGGGCAATCAGCCCCAGCATTTT.

The sample holds a few counts of this clone. The chain joins TRBV5-1 to TRBJ2-5, with D maybe TRBD1 (6 bases). CDR1 is SGHRS and CDR2 is YFSETQ in the germline V gene. Between the trimmed V and J ends, which lost 3 bases and 1 base, there was a span of 7 bases. CDR3 length: 13 residues. The CDR3, as DNA: TGCGCCAGCAGCTCACAGGGCCAAGAGACCCAGTACTTC. Protein product: CASSSQGQETQYF. The variable domain in full, completed from reference TRBV5-1 and TRBJ2-5, reads KAGVTQTPRYLIKTRGQQVTLSCSPISGHRSVSWYQQTPGQGLQFLFEYFSETQRNKGNFPGRFSGRQFSNSRSEMNVSTLELGDSALYLCASSSQGQETQYFGPGTRLLVL.

The chain recombines TRBV5-1 with TRBJ2-1; the D gene is possibly TRBD1 (5 bases). Germline V lookup: CDR1 SGHRS, CDR2 YFSETQ. The CDR3 contains 16 residues. V was clipped by 1 base and J by 6 bases, with 17 bases between them. CDR3 sequence: CASSLLARAFGNEQFF. CDR3 coding DNA: TGCGCCAGCAGCTTGTTGGCCAGGGCCTTTGGCAATGAGCAGTTCTTC.

The sample holds one count of this clone. The genes are TRBV10-3 and TRBJ2-7; 9 positions agree with TRBD2. Germline assignment: CDR1 ENHRY and CDR2 SYGVKD. The trim removed 10 bases at V and 3 bases at J, leaving 4 bases unmatched. CDR3 length: 12 residues. As DNA, the CDR3 is TGTGCCACCCATAGCGGGGGCTACGAGCAGTACTTC. It encodes CATHSGGYEQYF.

The rearrangement joins TRBV4-1 to TRBJ2-7; 12 nucleotides line up with TRBD2. The V gene end was trimmed by 2 bases and the J gene end by 6 bases; junction bases not matched to a gene: 8. The CDR3 has 16 amino acids. The germline CDR1 and CDR2 sequences are MGHRA and YSYEKL. CDR3 coding DNA: TGCGCCAGCAGCCAACGGGGACTAGCGGGTCCCGTCGAGCAGTACTTC. Amino acid sequence: CASSQRGLAGPVEQYF.

J is TRBJ1-1 and V is TRBV28; D unclear. Germline V CDR1 and CDR2: MDHEN, SYDVKM. The CDR3 consists of 16 residues. Trimming removed 4 bases at V and 2 bases at J, with 17 bases between. CDR3 amino acids: CASSSLLGPVNTEAFF. The CDR3 nucleotides read TGTGCCAGCAGTTCGCTCCTTGGGCCCGTAAACACTGAAGCTTTCTTT.

CDR3 in DNA: TGTGCCAGCAGCTTAGACCCCGACAGGAGGCCTACCTACGAGCAGTACTTC. It encodes CASSLDPDRRPTYEQYF. V and J are TRBV7-2 and TRBJ2-7; tentative D call: TRBD1 (6 bases). Germline loops: CDR1 SGHTA, CDR2 FQGNSA. The CDR3 extends over 17 amino acids. Trimming removed 1 base at V and 2 bases at J, with 18 bases between.

This clone occurred once. J is TRBJ2-1 and V is TRBV27; 12 nucleotides line up with TRBD1. The germline V gene encodes CDR1 MNHEY and CDR2 SMNVEV (reference sequence). J lost 7 bases, V lost 4 bases, and 5 bases had no gene match. This CDR3 is 15 amino acids long. This chain's CDR3 is CASSSGTGGLNEQFF. The CDR3, as DNA: TGTGCCAGCAGTTCCGGGACAGGGGGCTTGAATGAGCAGTTCTTC.

The chain couples TRBV7-2 to TRBJ2-7; 7 bases agree with TRBD2. Per germline, CDR1 SGHTA and CDR2 FQGNSA. J gave up 7 bases and V 5 bases, and 8 bases lay outside the gene matches. The CDR3 extends over 13 amino acids. CDR3 region: CASSPSLAVEQYF. CDR3 sequence (DNA): TGTGCCAGCAGCCCCTCTCTAGCGGTGGAGCAGTACTTC.

CDR3 coding DNA: TGTGCCAGCAGCGTAGCCGGACAGGGTTCCTCCTACGAGCAGTACTTC. Its translation: CASSVAGQGSSYEQYF. This chain links TRBV9 with TRBJ2-7, with 8 bases lining up with TRBD1. Germline CDR1 and CDR2: SGDLS and YYNGEE. The V gene end was trimmed by 0 bases and the J gene end by 0 bases; junction bases not matched to a gene: 5. The length of the CDR3 is 16 residues.

This clone appeared many times. V and J are TRBV10-1 and TRBJ1-1; tentatively, D is TRBD1 (5 bases). CDR3 size: 15 residues. Germline CDR1 WNHNN, CDR2 SYGVQD (reference sequence). V lost 0 bases and J lost 1, with 9 bases in between. Here the CDR3 reads CASSESIRENTEAFF. The DNA for the CDR3 is TGCGCCAGCAGTGAGTCAATCAGGGAGAACACTGAAGCTTTCTTT.

The chain couples TRBV18 to TRBJ2-1, with 9 bases aligning to TRBD1. V lost 5 bases to trimming and J lost 6 bases; unmatched junction nucleotides: 8. Germline V gives CDR1 KGHSH, CDR2 LQKENI. This CDR3 contains 15 residues. CDR3 bases: TGTGCCAGCTCAACCGGGACAGGGTCGGGCAATGAGCAGTTCTTC. It encodes CASSTGTGSGNEQFF.

The chain uses TRBV7-3 and TRBJ2-7, with TRBD2 matching over 12 bases. The CDR3 is 15 amino acids. The J segment lost 2 bases and the V segment lost 4 bases, leaving 3 bases of the junction unmatched. Looked up from germline, CDR1 is SGHTA and CDR2 is FQGTGA. The CDR3 DNA sequence: TGTGCCAGCAGCTACGGACTAGCGGGGCCCTACGAGCAGTACTTC. It translates to CASSYGLAGPYEQYF.

This chain joins TRBV3-1 (or the pseudogene TRBV3-2) and TRBJ1-1; possible D gene TRBD1, 5 bases. The CDR3 is 13 residues long. V shed 1 base and J shed 5 bases, with 8 bases lying between them. Looked up from germline, CDR1 is LGHDT and CDR2 is YNNKEL (reference sequence). CDR3 coding DNA: TGTGCCAGCAGCCAAGGGGGGGTGACTGAAGCTTTCTTT. Translating gives CASSQGGVTEAFF.

The chain links TRBV10-3 to TRBJ2-1, with 16 bases that match TRBD2. The J segment lost 7 bases and the V segment lost 5 bases, leaving 5 bases of the junction unmatched. The CDR3 length is 16 residues. Germline V CDR1 and CDR2: ENHRY, SYGVKD. The CDR3 sequence: CAISPGGLAGGNEQFF. The CDR3 nucleotides read TGTGCCATCAGTCCAGGGGGACTAGCGGGAGGGAATGAGCAGTTCTTC.

The V and J genes are TRBV18 and TRBJ2-2; D is perhaps TRBD1 (6 bases). The V gene lost 3 bases and the J gene lost 0 bases, with 17 bases spanning the gap. The CDR3 length is 18 residues. In germline, CDR1 is KGHSH, CDR2 LQKENI. The CDR3 loop reads CASSPRQVANANTGELFF. The DNA of the CDR3 is TGTGCCAGCTCACCCCGACAGGTAGCGAACGCGAACACCGGGGAGCTGTTTTTT.

The genes are TRBV27 and TRBJ1-1, with a weak D call TRBD1 (6 bases). Trimming removed 2 bases at V and 5 bases at J, with 12 bases between. The CDR3 totals 14 residues. Germline CDR1 MNHEY, CDR2 SMNVEV (reference sequence). Here the CDR3 DNA reads TGTGCCAGCAGTTTAAAGGGGGGGAGGACTGAAGCTTTCTTT. It specifies CASSLKGGRTEAFF.

V usage is TRBV4-1 and J usage is TRBJ2-1; D remains unclear. Trimming took 1 base from V and 7 from J, leaving 11 bases between them. The CDR3 is made up of 14 amino acids. Germline V CDR1 and CDR2: MGHRA, YSYEKL. The chain's CDR3 is CASSQAAPQNEQFF. CDR3 in DNA: TGCGCCAGCAGCCAAGCAGCGCCCCAGAATGAGCAGTTCTTC.

The rearrangement links TRBV30 to TRBJ2-7; perhaps TRBD1 as D (6 bases). The V end was cut by 5 bases, the J end by 3 bases, with 11 bases between. The germline CDR1 and CDR2 sequences are GTSNPN and SVGIG (reference sequence). The CDR3 runs to 12 residues. The CDR3 is CAWGQTNYEQYF. The CDR3 DNA sequence: TGTGCCTGGGGACAGACTAACTACGAGCAGTACTTC.

The chain recombines TRBV9 with TRBJ1-3, with D possibly being TRBD1 (6 bases). V was shortened by 3 bases and J by 0 bases, with 10 bases between the two germline ends. Germline lookup yields CDR1 SGDLS and CDR2 YYNGEE. CDR3 length: 15 residues. DNA of the CDR3: TGTGCCAGCAGCGAGGACAGCTACTCTGGAAACACCATATATTTT. Its protein product is CASSEDSYSGNTIYF. The variable domain in full, with the rest retrieved from reference TRBV9 and TRBJ1-3, is DSGVTQTPKHLITATGQRVTLRCSPRSGDLSVYWYQQSLDQGLQFLIQYYNGEERAKGNILERFSAQQFPDLHSELNLSSLELGDSALYFCASSEDSYSGNTIYFGEGSWLTVV.

The gene calls are TRBV6-6 and TRBJ1-5; no clear D gene. Germline loops: CDR1 MNHNY, CDR2 SVGAGI (reference sequence). The CDR3 is made up of 15 amino acids. V lost 8 bases to trimming and J lost 6 bases, with 20 bases between them. The CDR3 nucleotides are TGTGCCAGCGACCTGGGTATGGGAGTCAGTCAGCCCCAGCATTTT. This gives the protein CASDLGMGVSQPQHF.

V and J are TRBV3-1 (or the pseudogene TRBV3-2) and TRBJ1-2; 9 nucleotides align to TRBD1. The CDR3 has 12 residues. Trimming removed 6 bases from V and 6 bases from J; junction bases left unmatched: 2. In germline, CDR1 is LGHDT, CDR2 YNNKEL (reference sequence). This CDR3 reads CASSGQGNGYTF. The CDR3 DNA sequence: TGTGCCAGCAGTGGACAGGGGAATGGCTACACCTTC.

The gene calls are TRBV5-1 and TRBJ1-1; 12 positions agree with TRBD1. V lost 2 bases and J lost 3; bases outside the gene matches: 5. The germline V gene has CDR1 SGHRS and CDR2 YFSETQ. The CDR3 extends over 16 amino acids. The CDR3 reads CASSFGTGGAYTEAFF. The CDR3 DNA sequence: TGCGCCAGCAGCTTCGGGACAGGGGGCGCGTACACTGAAGCTTTCTTT.

This sequence joins TRBV6-5 and TRBJ2-5; D possibly corresponds to TRBD2 (6 bases). V was shortened by 2 bases and J by 5 bases, with 9 bases between the two germline ends. CDR3 size: 13 residues. Germline lookup yields CDR1 MNHEY and CDR2 SVGAGI. The CDR3 protein is CASSYGGLETQYF. CDR3 nucleotide sequence: TGTGCCAGCAGTTACGGGGGGTTGGAGACCCAGTACTTC.

The chain links TRBV18 to TRBJ2-7; maybe TRBD1 (6 bases). The V end lost 6 bases, the J end lost 1 base, and 16 bases lay between the germline ends. The CDR3 runs 15 residues. Germline loops: CDR1 KGHSH, CDR2 LQKENI. CDR3 in amino acids: CASSLTRQASYEQYF. CDR3 bases: TGTGCCAGCTCGCTGACCCGACAGGCGTCCTACGAGCAGTACTTC.